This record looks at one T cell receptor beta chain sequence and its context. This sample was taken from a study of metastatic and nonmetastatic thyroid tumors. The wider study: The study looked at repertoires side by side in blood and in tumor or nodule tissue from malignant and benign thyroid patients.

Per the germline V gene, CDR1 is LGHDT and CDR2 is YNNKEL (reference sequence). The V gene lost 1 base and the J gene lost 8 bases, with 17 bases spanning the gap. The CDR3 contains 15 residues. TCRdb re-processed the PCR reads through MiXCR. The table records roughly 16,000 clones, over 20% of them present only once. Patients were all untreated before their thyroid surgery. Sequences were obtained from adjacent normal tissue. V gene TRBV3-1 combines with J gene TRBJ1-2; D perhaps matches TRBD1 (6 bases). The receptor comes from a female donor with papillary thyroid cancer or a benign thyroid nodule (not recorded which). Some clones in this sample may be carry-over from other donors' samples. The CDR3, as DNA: TGTGCCAGCAGCCAAGGTTGGGGCAGGGGTAGGGGCTACACCTTC. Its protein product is CASSQGWGRGRGYTF.